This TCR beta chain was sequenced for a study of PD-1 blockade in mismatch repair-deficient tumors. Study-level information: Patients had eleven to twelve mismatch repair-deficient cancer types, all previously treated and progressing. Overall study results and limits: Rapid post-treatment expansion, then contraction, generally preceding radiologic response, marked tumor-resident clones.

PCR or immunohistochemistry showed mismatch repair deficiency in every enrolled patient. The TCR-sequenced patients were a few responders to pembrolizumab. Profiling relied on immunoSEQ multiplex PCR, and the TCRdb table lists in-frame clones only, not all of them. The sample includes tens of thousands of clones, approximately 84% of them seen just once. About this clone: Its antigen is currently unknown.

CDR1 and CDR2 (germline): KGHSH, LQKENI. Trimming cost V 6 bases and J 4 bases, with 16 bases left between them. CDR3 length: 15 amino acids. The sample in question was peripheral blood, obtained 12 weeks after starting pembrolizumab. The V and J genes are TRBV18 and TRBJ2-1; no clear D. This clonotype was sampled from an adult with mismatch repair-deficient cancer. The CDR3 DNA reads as TGTGCCAGCTCCCCGAGCGCGATCCGGTACAATGAGCAGTTCTTC. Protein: CASSPSAIRYNEQFF.